This T cell receptor (beta chain) was identified during a study of blood T cell repertoires in COVID-19. The wider study: The United States, Italy and Spain were the sources of the acute and convalescent COVID-19 samples. PBMCs, B-cell-depleted T cells, or T cells provided the cDNA or gDNA that made up the material.

Trimming removed 10 bases at V and 2 bases at J, with 14 bases between. The CDR3 consists of 13 residues. Source study methods: Cell counts per sample came from amplifying reference gene primers. TCRdb's table, derived via immunoSEQ multiplex PCR, lists solely in-frame clones and lacks some. The V and J calls and clone size come from that table; D and trimming were worked out from the DNA. The sample records approximately 68,000 clones, around 86% being singletons. The V gene is TRBV12-3 or TRBV12-4, the J gene TRBJ1-1; maybe TRBD1 (5 bases). The sample was peripheral blood. The clonotype originates from a woman aged 60-70 years with acute or convalescent COVID-19. The CDR3 nucleotides are TGTGCCACCAAAGGAGGGGCTAACACTGAAGCTTTCTTT. This sequence encodes CATKGGANTEAFF.